This T cell receptor (beta chain) was profiled in a study of T-cell reconstitution after alpha-beta-depleted transplantation in children. This clonotype occurred many times. Antigen: not known. This CDR3 comprises 14 residues. Germline-derived CDR1 and CDR2 are SGHTA and FQGNSA. Trimming cost V 4 bases and J 1 base, with 10 bases left between them. Broader study findings: Roughly two months post-transplant, alpha-beta T cells reportedly originated from several hundred graft clones that had expanded.

The TCRbeta library was prepared with unique molecular identifiers. TCRdb fed the PCR reads into MiXCR, producing one record per CDR3 protein. The top ten clones hold 0.79% of a sample with hundreds of thousands of distinct CDR3 sequences, approximately 14% of them seen once. The rearrangement joins TRBV7-2 to TRBJ2-5, with a weak D call TRBD1 (5 bases). This sample comprised PBMCs, obtained before TCRalphabeta/CD19-depleted stem cell transplant. This TCR derives from a girl aged 2-10 years with congenital amegakaryocytic thrombocytopenia, due to receive a stem cell transplant. Here the CDR3 DNA reads TGTGCCAGCAGCTCGGTTAGGGGCCAAGAGACCCAGTACTTC. This encodes CASSSVRGQETQYF.